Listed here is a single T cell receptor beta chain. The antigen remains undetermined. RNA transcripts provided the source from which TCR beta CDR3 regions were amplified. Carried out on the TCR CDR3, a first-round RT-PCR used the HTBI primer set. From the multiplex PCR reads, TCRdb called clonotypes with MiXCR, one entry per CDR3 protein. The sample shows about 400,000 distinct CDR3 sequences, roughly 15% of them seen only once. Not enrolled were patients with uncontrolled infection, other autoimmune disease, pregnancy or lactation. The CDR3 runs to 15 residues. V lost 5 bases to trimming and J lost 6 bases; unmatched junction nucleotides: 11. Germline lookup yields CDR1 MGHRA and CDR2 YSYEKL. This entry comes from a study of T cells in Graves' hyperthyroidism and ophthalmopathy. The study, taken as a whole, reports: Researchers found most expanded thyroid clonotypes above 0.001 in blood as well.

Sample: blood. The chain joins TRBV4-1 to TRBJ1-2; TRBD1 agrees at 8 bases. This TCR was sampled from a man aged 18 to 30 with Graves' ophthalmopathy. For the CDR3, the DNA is TGCGCCAGCAGCACCGCCCGGGACAGGATCAATGGCTACACCTTC. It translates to CASSTARDRINGYTF.